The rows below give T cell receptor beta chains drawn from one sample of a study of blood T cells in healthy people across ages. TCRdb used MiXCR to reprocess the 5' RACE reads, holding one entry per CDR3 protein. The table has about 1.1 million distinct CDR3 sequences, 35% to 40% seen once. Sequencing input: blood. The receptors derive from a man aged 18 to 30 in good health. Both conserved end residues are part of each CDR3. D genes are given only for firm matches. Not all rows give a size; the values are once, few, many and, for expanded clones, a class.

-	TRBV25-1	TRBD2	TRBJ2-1	TGTGCCAGCAGTGGAGCCACCCCCGGGACTAGAGGAGGCAATGAGCAGTTCTTC	CASSGATPGTRGGNEQFF
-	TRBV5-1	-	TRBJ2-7	TGCGCCAGCAGCCTGTCGCCAGCTTCCTACGAGCAGTACTTC	CASSLSPASYEQYF
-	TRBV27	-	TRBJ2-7	TGTGCCAGCAGTTCTGGGATCCTCTACGAGCAGTACTTC	CASSSGILYEQYF
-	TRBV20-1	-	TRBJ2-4	TGCAGTGCTAGAGATCCGGGGGGCGGCAAAAACATTCAGTACTTC	CSARDPGGGKNIQYF
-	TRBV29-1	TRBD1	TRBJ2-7	TGCAGCGGGGGACAGAGCTCCTACGAGCAGTACTTC	CSGGQSSYEQYF
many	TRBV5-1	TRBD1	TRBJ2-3	TGCGCCAGCAGCACCAAAACAGGGGCCAGCACAGATACGCAGTATTTT	CASSTKTGASTDTQYF
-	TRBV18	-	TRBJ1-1	TGTGCCAGCTCACCGGGGATTGAGGGGCTAGGCGCTTTCTTT	CASSPGIEGLGAFF
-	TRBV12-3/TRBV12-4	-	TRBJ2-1	TGTGCCAGCAGTTGGGTGCAGTTCTACAATGAGCAGTTCTTC	CASSWVQFYNEQFF
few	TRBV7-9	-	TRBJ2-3	TGTGCCAGCAGCTTACGGGCCCAAGATACGCAGTATTTT	CASSLRAQDTQYF
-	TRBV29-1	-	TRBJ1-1	TGCAGCGTCGCCCCGCGAATAACAGATTCTGAAGCTTTCTTT	CSVAPRITDSEAFF
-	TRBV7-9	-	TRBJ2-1	TGTGCCAGCAGCTTAGGGGACTCCTACTACAATGAGCAGTTCTTC	CASSLGDSYYNEQFF
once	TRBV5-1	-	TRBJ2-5	TGTGCCAGCAGCTTGAGTCCGGGCCAAGAGACCCAGTACTTC	CASSLSPGQETQYF
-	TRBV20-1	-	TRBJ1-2	TGCAGTGTCCCCGGGACCAACTATGGCTACACCTTC	CSVPGTNYGYTF
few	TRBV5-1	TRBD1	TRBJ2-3	TGCGCCAGCAGCCCCGGGACAGGTGGTATGAATACGCAGTATTTT	CASSPGTGGMNTQYF
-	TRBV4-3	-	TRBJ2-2	TGCGCCAGCAGCCAAGAACCAGGGTGGAGAGGCACCGGGGAGCTGTTTTTT	CASSQEPGWRGTGELFF
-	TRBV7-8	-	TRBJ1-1	TGTGCCAGCAGCCCTTGGTGGGGGAAGTCCCTTGAAGCTTTCTTT	CASSPWWGKSLEAFF
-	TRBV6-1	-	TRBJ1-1	TGTGCCAGCAGCCCCGGTTCTATTGTGGGTGAAGCTTTCTTT	CASSPGSIVGEAFF
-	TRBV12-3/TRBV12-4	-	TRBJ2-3	TGTGCCAGCAGTTTGGGACCCTTACAAAGGCAGTATTTT	CASSLGPLQRQYF
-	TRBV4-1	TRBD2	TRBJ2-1	TGCGCCAGCAGCCAAGGGCGGGGGGAACGGTCTTACAATGAGCAGTTCTTC	CASSQGRGERSYNEQFF
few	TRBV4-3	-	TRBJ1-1	TGCGCCAGCAGCCTACGGGCCGACAGCCCAGCTTTCTTT	CASSLRADSPAFF
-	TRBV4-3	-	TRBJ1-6	TGCGCCAGCAGCCAAGATCATCTAGGGCAGGGTAATTCACCCCTCCACTTT	CASSQDHLGQGNSPLHF
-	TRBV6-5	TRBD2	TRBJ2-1	TGTGCCAGCAGTTACTCGAGGGCACGTCGGCGGGGGACTTACAATGAGCAGTTCTTC	CASSYSRARRRGTYNEQFF
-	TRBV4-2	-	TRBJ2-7	TGTGCCAGCAGCCAAGAACCTCTTCTCCCAAGCAATGAGCAGTACTTC	CASSQEPLLPSNEQYF
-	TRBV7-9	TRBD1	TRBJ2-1	TGTGCCAGCAGCCCTACCGGACAGGGAAAAGGTCGCGATGAGCAGTTCTTC	CASSPTGQGKGRDEQFF
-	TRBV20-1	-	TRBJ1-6	TGCAGTGCTAGAGGCTTACGGTCCCGGTCACCCCTCCACTTT	CSARGLRSRSPLHF
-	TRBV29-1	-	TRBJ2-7	TGCAGCGTCCCACGGGCCTCTGCGGAGTACTTC	CSVPRASAEYF